These 5 T cell receptor beta chains originate from one sample sequenced in a study of T-cell reconstitution after alpha-beta-depleted transplantation in children. Preparation of the TCRbeta library involved a method that used unique molecular identifiers. TCRdb processed the PCR reads anew with MiXCR; each CDR3 protein has one entry. The sample shows roughly 98,000 distinct CDR3 sequences, around 15% of them seen only once. The sequencing here drew on PBMCs, mostly from graft donor cells, taken 180 days after TCRalphabeta/CD19-depleted stem cell transplant. These receptors were taken from a male patient aged 2 to 10 who had a stem cell transplant for acute lymphoblastic leukemia, so the T cells may come from the graft donor.

This clonotype has just a few counts. This chain connects TRBV12-3 or TRBV12-4 to TRBJ2-2, with a tentative D call TRBD2 (5 bases). Trimming pared 6 bases from V and 2 bases from J, leaving 10 bases between. There are 14 residues in the CDR3. CDR3 DNA sequence: TGTGCCAGCAGCTTTGAGGGTAACACCGGGGAGCTGTTTTTT. This translates into CASSFEGNTGELFF.

This clonotype has just a few counts. The rearrangement uses TRBV7-2 and TRBJ2-1, with TRBD2 identical over 11 bases. J was trimmed by 6 bases and V by 0 bases; bases with no gene match: 4. CDR1 SGHTA and CDR2 FQGNSA come from the germline V gene. The CDR3 loop spans 16 amino acids. CDR3 coding DNA: TGTGCCAGCAGCTTAGCGGGACTAGCGGCCCCCAATGAGCAGTTCTTC. This translates into CASSLAGLAAPNEQFF.

The genes are TRBV20-1 and TRBJ2-4; 7 bases match TRBD2. This CDR3 comprises 14 residues. The J segment lost 3 bases and the V segment lost 3 bases, leaving 5 bases of the junction unmatched. Germline V gene data show CDR1 as DFQATT and CDR2 as SNEGSKA (reference sequence). This CDR3 is CSARPGLGKNIQYF. In DNA, the CDR3 is TGCAGTGCTAGGCCCGGACTAGGCAAAAACATTCAGTACTTC.

This clonotype was seen only a few times. The gene calls are TRBV12-3 or TRBV12-4 and TRBJ2-3; D is perhaps TRBD2 (5 bases). This CDR3 has 12 residues. The ends were cut back, 6 bases at V and 5 bases at J, with 9 bases in the middle. The CDR3 sequence is CASSPRVDTQYF. The CDR3 DNA reads TGTGCCAGCAGCCCGCGGGTAGATACGCAGTATTTT.

The chain carries TRBV5-1 and TRBJ2-1, with D unclear. V lost 1 base, J lost 0 bases, and 8 bases lay in between. Germline CDR1 reads SGHRS; CDR2 reads YFSETQ. The CDR3 is made up of 15 amino acids. The CDR3 region has the DNA TGCGCCAGCAGCTTGAGAACAAGCTCCTACAATGAGCAGTTCTTC. It is translated as CASSLRTSSYNEQFF.